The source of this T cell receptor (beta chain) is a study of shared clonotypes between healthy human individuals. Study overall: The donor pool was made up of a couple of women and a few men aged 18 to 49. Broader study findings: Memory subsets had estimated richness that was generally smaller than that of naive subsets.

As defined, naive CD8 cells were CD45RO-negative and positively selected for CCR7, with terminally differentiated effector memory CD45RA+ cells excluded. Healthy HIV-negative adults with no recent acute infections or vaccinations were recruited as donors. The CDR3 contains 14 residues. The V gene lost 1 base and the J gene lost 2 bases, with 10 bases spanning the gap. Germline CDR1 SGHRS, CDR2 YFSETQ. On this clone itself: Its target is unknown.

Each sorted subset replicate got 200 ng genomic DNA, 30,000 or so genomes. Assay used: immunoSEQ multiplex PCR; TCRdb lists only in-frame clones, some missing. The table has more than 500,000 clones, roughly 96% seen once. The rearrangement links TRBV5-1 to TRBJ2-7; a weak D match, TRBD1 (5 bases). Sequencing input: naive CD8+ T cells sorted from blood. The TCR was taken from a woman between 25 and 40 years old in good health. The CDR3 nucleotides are TGCGCCAGCAGCTTGCCCGACAGTACCTACGAGCAGTACTTC. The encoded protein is CASSLPDSTYEQYF.